This T cell receptor (beta chain) emerged from a study of T cells in localized non-small cell lung cancer. Profiled with immunoSEQ multiplex PCR; TCRdb holds only in-frame clones, not every one. Seen here are tens of thousands of clones, roughly 84% observed once, and the top ten hold over 25%. The length of the CDR3 is 13 residues. Looked up from germline, CDR1 is MNHEY and CDR2 is SMNVEV (reference sequence). V was shortened by 6 bases and J by 2 bases, with 8 bases between the two germline ends. Regarding the study as a whole: In uninvolved adjacent lung, T cell clonality reached its highest value, exceeding tumor. As only one tumor region underwent sequencing, heterogeneity remains possible.

As to this clone: The antigen remains undetermined.

The sequence was collected from a male donor at least 60 years old with stage I squamous cell lung carcinoma. This chain links TRBV27 with TRBJ1-5; weak D call: TRBD1 (5 bases). The sample consisted of peripheral blood, taken before any cancer treatment. The CDR3 region is CASRGAGNQPQHF. CDR3 nucleotides: TGTGCCAGCAGAGGGGCTGGCAATCAGCCCCAGCATTTT.